A selection of T cell receptor beta chains follows, all from one sample in a study of blood T cell repertoires in COVID-19. Some clones are missing from TCRdb's copy, which holds only in-frame ones; the method was immunoSEQ multiplex PCR. The data hold roughly 60,000 clones, with about 81% observed a single time. The sequenced sample was peripheral blood. The origin of the receptors is a man older than 75 with acute or convalescent COVID-19. Both conserved end residues are part of each CDR3. The order of the fields is J gene, D gene, clone size, V gene, CDR3 protein, CDR3 DNA. A D gene is named only where the DNA matches it firmly. A row's size may be missing; if present it is once, few, many or a size class.

>TRBJ2-3|TRBD2|once|TRBV7-2
CASSPGLATDTQYF
TGTGCCAGCAGCCCTGGACTAGCGACAGATACGCAGTATTTT
>TRBJ1-2|TRBD1|NA|TRBV3-1/TRBV3-2
CASSQRDRVGYGYTF
TGTGCCAGCAGCCAAAGGGACAGGGTCGGATATGGCTACACCTTC
>TRBJ1-1|TRBD1|NA|TRBV19
CASSRDSGTEAFF
TGTGCCAGTAGTCGGGACAGTGGGACTGAAGCTTTCTTT
>TRBJ1-6|TRBD1|once|TRBV7-9
CASSWDSRNSPLHF
TGTGCCAGCAGCTGGGACAGTCGTAATTCACCCCTCCACTTT
>TRBJ1-2|TRBD1|NA|TRBV7-2
CASSPAGTVSNGYTF
TGTGCCAGCAGCCCGGCCGGGACAGTCTCTAACGGCTACACCTTC
>TRBJ1-2|TRBD1|NA|TRBV19
CASSIGDRGGGYGYTF
TGTGCCAGTAGTATAGGAGACAGGGGTGGTGGCTATGGCTACACCTTC
>TRBJ2-7|NA|once|TRBV4-1
CASSSSYASSQNSYEQYF
TGCGCCAGCAGCTCCTCGTACGCCAGTTCTCAAAACTCCTACGAGCAGTACTTC
>TRBJ1-2|TRBD1|NA|TRBV11-2
CASSLPGQGYGYTF
TGTGCCAGCAGCTTACCCGGACAGGGATATGGCTACACCTTC
>TRBJ2-1|NA|NA|TRBV25-1
CASSESLATGEQFF
TGTGCCAGCAGTGAATCCCTAGCGACCGGTGAGCAGTTCTTC
>TRBJ2-5|TRBD1|once|TRBV27
CASSPDRVMLTQYF
TGTGCCAGCAGTCCAGACAGGGTGATGTTAACCCAGTACTTC
>TRBJ1-5|NA|NA|TRBV6-6
CASIGRRGNQPQHF
TGTGCCAGCATCGGGAGAAGGGGCAATCAGCCCCAGCATTTT
>TRBJ2-7|NA|few|TRBV7-7
CASSLYWGPNYEQYF
TGTGCTAGCAGCTTATACTGGGGGCCCAACTACGAGCAGTACTTC
>TRBJ1-2|NA|NA|TRBV7-9
CASSLFQGSPDYGYTF
TGTGCCAGCAGCTTATTCCAGGGTTCCCCCGACTATGGCTACACCTTC
>TRBJ2-7|NA|NA|TRBV5-1
CASSSGLEGSEQYF
TGCGCCAGCAGCTCGGGCTTGGAGGGTTCCGAGCAGTACTTC
>TRBJ1-2|TRBD1|NA|TRBV10-2
CASSGTGDYGYTF
TGCGCCAGCAGTGGCACAGGGGACTATGGCTACACCTTC
>TRBJ2-5|NA|NA|TRBV15
CATSRGTGASGETQYF
TGTGCCACCAGCAGAGGTACTGGGGCCTCTGGTGAGACCCAGTACTTC
>TRBJ1-1|NA|NA|TRBV2
CAAVLGGANTEAFF
TGTGCCGCCGTACTTGGCGGGGCGAACACTGAAGCTTTCTTT
>TRBJ2-3|NA|few|TRBV7-9
CASSLEGSTDTQYF
TGTGCCAGCAGCTTGGAGGGAAGCACAGATACGCAGTATTTT
>TRBJ1-3|NA|NA|TRBV6-1
CASSEFRTSSSGNTIYF
TGTGCCAGCAGTGAATTCAGGACAAGTAGCTCTGGAAACACCATATATTTT
>TRBJ1-2|NA|NA|TRBV28
CASTWGEGYGYTF
TGTGCCAGCACCTGGGGTGAGGGCTATGGCTACACCTTC
>TRBJ2-7|NA|NA|TRBV11-1
CASSLDWTPEGQYF
TGTGCCAGCAGCTTGGACTGGACTCCGGAGGGGCAGTACTTC
>TRBJ1-1|NA|NA|TRBV9
CASSLYPRGALMNTEAFF
TGTGCCAGCAGCCTCTACCCCAGGGGCGCATTAATGAACACTGAAGCTTTCTTT
>TRBJ1-6|TRBD1|NA|TRBV14
CASSHRDRSPGGGPLHF
TGTGCCAGCAGCCACCGGGACAGGAGCCCTGGAGGGGGACCCCTCCACTTT
>TRBJ1-1|NA|NA|TRBV5-1
CASSEFRGKTEAFF
TGCGCCAGCAGCGAGTTCAGGGGAAAAACTGAAGCTTTCTTT
>TRBJ1-4|NA|NA|TRBV19
CASSIPDSNEKLFF
TGTGCCAGTAGTATCCCGGACAGCAATGAAAAACTGTTTTTT
>TRBJ1-1|NA|NA|TRBV11-3
CASSLLGIQNTEAFF
TGTGCCAGCAGCTTATTGGGCATCCAGAACACTGAAGCTTTCTTT
>TRBJ2-5|TRBD1|NA|TRBV5-1
CASSHRDRGREETQYF
TGCGCCAGCAGCCACCGGGACAGGGGGCGCGAGGAGACCCAGTACTTC
>TRBJ2-3|NA|NA|TRBV28
CASSFSNRPSDTQYF
TGTGCCAGCAGTTTCAGTAACAGGCCCTCAGATACGCAGTATTTT
>TRBJ1-2|NA|NA|TRBV12-3/TRBV12-4
CASSYDRSYGYTF
TGTGCCAGCAGTTACGACAGAAGCTATGGCTACACCTTC
>TRBJ1-3|NA|few|TRBV3-1/TRBV3-2
CASSQDRVSGNTIYF
TGTGCCAGCAGCCAAGATAGAGTTTCTGGAAACACCATATATTTT
>TRBJ1-1|TRBD1|NA|TRBV5-1
CASSRGGTGEHEAFF
TGCGCCAGCAGCCGCGGGGGGACAGGGGAACATGAAGCTTTCTTT
>TRBJ2-1|TRBD2|NA|TRBV6-1
CASSDPGLAGGTEQFF
TGTGCCAGCAGTGATCCGGGACTAGCGGGGGGCACCGAGCAGTTCTTC
>TRBJ1-1|NA|NA|TRBV5-1
CASSQRDPSTEAFF
TGCGCCAGCAGTCAGCGGGACCCTAGCACTGAAGCTTTCTTT
>TRBJ1-2|NA|NA|TRBV5-1
CASSHRQAPNYGYTF
TGCGCCAGCAGCCATCGACAGGCCCCTAACTATGGCTACACCTTC
>TRBJ1-2|TRBD1|NA|TRBV5-1
CASSSTGTGIGYTF
TGCGCCAGCAGCTCTACCGGGACAGGGATCGGCTACACCTTC
>TRBJ2-1|NA|once|TRBV6-1
CASSEVVGGGPFGYNEQFF
TGTGCCAGCAGTGAAGTGGTAGGGGGGGGGCCTTTCGGCTACAATGAGCAGTTCTTC
>TRBJ1-2|TRBD1|NA|TRBV12-3/TRBV12-4
CASRETGDGYTF
TGTGCCAGCAGGGAGACAGGGGACGGCTACACCTTC
>TRBJ1-1|TRBD1|NA|TRBV5-1
CASSLAQGARTEAFF
TGCGCCAGCAGCTTGGCCCAGGGGGCGCGGACTGAAGCTTTCTTT
>TRBJ2-2|TRBD1|NA|TRBV5-6
CASAQGTGDTGELFF
TGTGCCAGCGCTCAGGGGACAGGGGACACCGGGGAGCTGTTTTTT
>TRBJ1-6|NA|NA|TRBV14
CASSQDFSQSPLHF
TGTGCCAGCAGCCAAGATTTCTCCCAGTCACCCCTCCACTTT
>TRBJ2-7|NA|NA|TRBV11-2
CASSLWRAQGNEQYF
TGTGCCAGCAGCTTATGGCGGGCCCAGGGGAACGAGCAGTACTTC
>TRBJ1-2|NA|NA|TRBV6-1
CASSLTSPQGYTF
TGTGCCAGCAGTCTTACATCACCTCAGGGCTACACCTTC
>TRBJ1-2|NA|NA|TRBV29-1
CSATSYLYGYTF
TGCAGCGCTACTTCATACCTCTATGGCTACACCTTC
>TRBJ2-5|TRBD1|NA|TRBV2
CASSRGQGMETQYF
TGTGCCAGCAGCCGCGGACAGGGAATGGAGACCCAGTACTTC
>TRBJ2-5|TRBD1|NA|TRBV11-3
CASSLSGQGKETQYF
TGTGCCAGCAGCTTGTCGGGACAGGGGAAAGAGACCCAGTACTTC
>TRBJ1-5|TRBD1|NA|TRBV25-1
CASSEGQGRNQPQHF
TGTGCCAGCAGTGAGGGACAGGGCAGGAATCAGCCCCAGCATTTT
>TRBJ1-6|NA|NA|TRBV11-3
CASSLRTVDSPLHF
TGTGCCAGCAGCCTACGGACAGTAGATTCACCCCTCCACTTT
>TRBJ2-5|TRBD1|NA|TRBV11-2
CASSPLGGTGGRTQYF
TGTGCCAGCAGCCCCCTCGGGGGGACAGGGGGAAGGACCCAGTACTTC
>TRBJ1-2|TRBD1|NA|TRBV6-5
CASSSWTGEGGYTF
TGTGCCAGCAGTTCCTGGACAGGGGAAGGAGGCTACACCTTC
>TRBJ1-4|NA|NA|TRBV2
CASSDPGRVEEKLFF
TGTGCCAGCAGTGACCCGGGGAGGGTTGAGGAAAAACTGTTTTTT